One and the same sample provided the 12 T cell receptor beta chains below, sequenced in a study of early T cells in non-severe SARS-CoV-2 infection. TCRdb passed the 5' RACE reads through MiXCR, listing each CDR3 protein once. The sample has around 70,000 distinct CDR3 sequences, 15% seen once; the top ten hold around 12%. Sequenced material: whole blood. The receptors come from an adult who was a healthcare worker with PCR-confirmed SARS-CoV-2 infection or an uninfected control (not recorded which).

The rearrangement uses TRBV28 and TRBJ1-1; D not certain. The length of the CDR3 is 14 residues. The germline CDR1 and CDR2 sequences are MDHEN and SYDVKM. Deletions cut 5 bases from V and 4 bases from J, with 14 bases between. The CDR3 spells CASSVRKRGTEAFF. The CDR3, as DNA: TGTGCCAGCAGTGTGAGAAAACGGGGCACTGAAGCTTTCTTT.

This clonotype appeared once. This chain uses TRBV4-2 with TRBJ2-5; 9 bases are a match to TRBD2. Germline values: CDR1 LGHNA, CDR2 YNFKEQ. This CDR3 has 15 residues. J lost 5 bases, V lost 1 base, and 5 bases had no gene match. The CDR3 sequence: CASSQVAGVGETQYF. CDR3 DNA: TGTGCCAGCAGCCAAGTAGCGGGAGTTGGGGAGACCCAGTACTTC.

This clonotype was seen more than once but under ten times. This sequence joins TRBV28 and TRBJ2-5; D gene uncertain. Deletions cut 4 bases from V and 5 bases from J, with 2 bases between. This CDR3 has 10 amino acids. CDR1 MDHEN and CDR2 SYDVKM come from the germline V gene. CDR3 nucleotides: TGTGCCAGCAGTTCCGAGACCCAGTACTTC. Translation: CASSSETQYF.

The table lists this clonotype with a few counts. This sequence joins TRBV6-5 and TRBJ2-1; 9 bases align to TRBD2. Trimming took 6 bases from V and 7 from J; bases not matched to a gene: 4. Looked up from germline, CDR1 is MNHEY and CDR2 is SVGAGI. The CDR3 extends over 13 amino acids. CDR3 in amino acids: CASSAGGRNEQFF. The CDR3 DNA sequence: TGTGCCAGCAGCGCGGGAGGGAGGAATGAGCAGTTCTTC.

This chain links TRBV28 with TRBJ1-5, with 9 bases lining up with TRBD1. V dropped 1 base and J dropped 7; count of bases not matched to a gene: 5. Germline CDR1 reads MDHEN; CDR2 reads SYDVKM. The CDR3 spans 15 residues. CDR3 DNA sequence: TGTGCCAGCAGTTTATTTCACAGGGGGCGACAGCCCCAGCATTTT. Translating gives CASSLFHRGRQPQHF.

This clonotype showed up many times. This chain joins TRBV7-6 and TRBJ2-1; D may be TRBD2 (5 bases). There are 14 residues in the CDR3. Per germline, CDR1 SGHVS and CDR2 FNYEAQ. Trimming took off 0 bases at V and 9 bases at J, with 12 bases between the two ends. Here the CDR3 DNA reads TGTGCCAGCAGCTTAGCGGGCGGGCACGGTGAGCAGTTCTTC. Its protein product is CASSLAGGHGEQFF.

J is TRBJ1-4 and V is TRBV7-9, with D possibly matching TRBD1 (6 bases). The germline CDR1 and CDR2 sequences are SEHNR and FQNEAQ (reference sequence). CDR3 size: 14 residues. V gave up 4 bases and J gave up 9 bases, with 15 bases separating them. CDR3 region: CASSSTGLMKKLFF. The DNA for the CDR3 is TGTGCCAGCAGCTCGACAGGCCTAATGAAAAAACTGTTTTTT.

This clonotype came up a few times. V is TRBV4-1 and J is TRBJ2-1, with D unresolved. Germline V CDR1 and CDR2: MGHRA, YSYEKL. There are 12 residues in the CDR3. The germline V and J ends were trimmed by 2 bases and 5 bases, with 4 bases remaining between them. The CDR3 spells CASSQINNEQFF. The CDR3 DNA sequence: TGCGCCAGCAGCCAAATCAACAATGAGCAGTTCTTC.

J is TRBJ2-1 and V is TRBV7-2; 9 nucleotides match TRBD1. The CDR3 is 16 residues long. Germline V gives CDR1 SGHTA, CDR2 FQGNSA. The V and J ends lost 5 bases and 12 bases, in that order; junction bases with no gene match: 17. CDR3 nucleotides: TGTGCCAGCAGCGTAGAAGGCGGGACAGGGCGTTCACGGCAGTTCTTC. It yields the protein CASSVEGGTGRSRQFF.

This clonotype was found a few times. The chain carries TRBV28 and TRBJ1-2; D is unclear. Germline assignment: CDR1 MDHEN and CDR2 SYDVKM. The CDR3 is 14 residues long. The V end lost 6 bases, the J end lost 3 bases, and 14 bases lay between the germline ends. The DNA for the CDR3 is TGTGCCAGCAGGGACCCCAGGAGGGACTATGGCTACACCTTC. As protein: CASRDPRRDYGYTF.

This clonotype showed up just a few times. This chain links TRBV7-2 with TRBJ1-1, with 8 bases matching TRBD1. Per germline, CDR1 SGHTA and CDR2 FQGNSA. The CDR3 covers 15 residues. J gave up 3 bases and V 6 bases, and 9 bases lay outside the gene matches. The CDR3 spells CASSYPRGLDTEAFF. The CDR3 DNA sequence: TGTGCCAGCAGTTATCCCAGGGGGCTCGACACTGAAGCTTTCTTT.

J is TRBJ1-5 and V is TRBV18; 7 positions agree with TRBD1. The CDR3 has 14 residues. Trimming at V came to 6 bases and at J to 4 bases, leaving 6 bases not matched to a gene. Per germline, CDR1 KGHSH and CDR2 LQKENI. Written as DNA, the CDR3 is TGTGCCAGCTCCCAGGGGGATGGGAATCAGCCCCAGCATTTT. It is translated as CASSQGDGNQPQHF.